Each of the 29 T cell receptor beta chains below was sequenced from the same sample in a study of PD-L1 blockade in urothelial cancer. The time point is: pretreatment peripheral blood. Libraries were prepared by immunoSEQ multiplex PCR; TCRdb keeps only in-frame clonotypes and omits some of them. The table has 60,000 or so clones, approximately 81% seen once. Sequenced here: PBMCs, sampled around atezolizumab (anti-PD-L1) treatment. The origin of the receptors is a man in his 70s with urothelial cancer.

J is TRBJ2-1 and V is TRBV29-1; a weak D match, TRBD2 (6 bases). The V gene lost 4 bases and the J gene lost 1 base, with 8 bases spanning the gap. Germline assignment: CDR1 SQVTM and CDR2 ANQGSEA. This CDR3 spans 13 amino acids. CDR3 nucleotide sequence: TGCAGCGTTGTCCGGGGGTCCTACAATGAGCAGTTCTTC. Its protein product is CSVVRGSYNEQFF.

This sequence joins TRBV30 and TRBJ1-2, with unresolved D. This CDR3 is built from 12 residues. V was trimmed by 2 bases and J by 4 bases, leaving 8 bases between them. Germline CDR1 is GTSNPN and CDR2 is SVGIG (reference sequence). CDR3 loop: CAWSTPGYGYTF. CDR3 nucleotides: TGTGCCTGGAGTACCCCCGGCTATGGCTACACCTTC.

The V call is TRBV18, the J call TRBJ2-2; the match to TRBD2 covers 9 bases. This CDR3 has 16 amino acids. Germline CDR1 is KGHSH and CDR2 is LQKENI. The trim removed 3 bases at V and 4 bases at J, leaving 6 bases unmatched. Here the CDR3 reads CASSPLASGTTGELFF. The CDR3 nucleotides are TGTGCCAGCTCACCCTTAGCTAGCGGGACCACCGGGGAGCTGTTTTTT. The full variable domain, its missing parts supplied by reference TRBV18 and TRBJ2-2, is NAGVMQNPRHLVRRRGQEARLRCSPMKGHSHVYWYRQLPEEGLKFMVYLQKENIIDESGMPKERFSAEFPKEGPSILRIQQVVRGDSAAYFCASSPLASGTTGELFFGEGSRLTVL.

The genes are TRBV30 and TRBJ2-1, with 14 bases lining up with TRBD2. After removal of 3 bases from V and 7 bases from J, the junction contained 5 bases not matched to a gene. Looked up from germline, CDR1 is GTSNPN and CDR2 is SVGIG (reference sequence). The CDR3 runs 15 residues. In nucleotides, the CDR3 is TGTGCCTGGAGGGGACTAGCGGGAGTAGGGAATGAGCAGTTCTTC. It is translated as CAWRGLAGVGNEQFF.

V usage is TRBV7-6 and J usage is TRBJ2-3; perhaps TRBD1 as D (5 bases). Germline V lookup: CDR1 SGHVS, CDR2 FNYEAQ. The V end lost 0 bases, the J end lost 7 bases, and 17 bases lay between the germline ends. The CDR3 sequence is 16 residues long. The CDR3 spells CASSLARAGGANTQYF. DNA for the CDR3: TGTGCCAGCAGCTTAGCCCGTGCAGGTGGGGCAAATACGCAGTATTTT. Drawing the rest from reference TRBV7-6 and TRBJ2-3, the complete variable domain is GAGVSQSPRYKVTKRGQDVALRCDPISGHVSLYWYRQALGQGPEFLTYFNYEAQQDKSGLPNDRFSAERPEGSISTLTIQRTEQRDSAMYRCASSLARAGGANTQYFGPGTRLTVL.

J is TRBJ1-4 and V is TRBV7-6; perhaps TRBD1 as D (6 bases). Germline assignment: CDR1 SGHVS and CDR2 FNYEAQ. Trimming removed 1 base at V and 8 bases at J, with 8 bases between. The CDR3 contains 13 residues. In nucleotides, the CDR3 is TGTGCCAGCAGCTTAGGGGGGGGCGAAAAACTGTTTTTT. Encoded protein: CASSLGGGEKLFF. Using reference TRBV7-6 and TRBJ1-4 for the parts outside the CDR3, the full variable domain is GAGVSQSPRYKVTKRGQDVALRCDPISGHVSLYWYRQALGQGPEFLTYFNYEAQQDKSGLPNDRFSAERPEGSISTLTIQRTEQRDSAMYRCASSLGGGEKLFFGSGTQLSVL.

The chain joins TRBV6-6 to TRBJ2-7, with 7 positions matching TRBD1. V was pared by 2 bases and J by 5 bases, with 3 bases of the junction left unmatched. The germline gives CDR1 MNHNY, CDR2 SVGAGI (reference sequence). The CDR3 has 13 amino acids. The CDR3 DNA sequence: TGTGCCAGCAGTTACGACAGGGCCGACGAGCAGTACTTC. It encodes CASSYDRADEQYF.

V and J are TRBV5-4 and TRBJ2-5, with D possibly being TRBD2 (5 bases). The germline V gene has CDR1 SGHNT and CDR2 YYREEE (reference sequence). Trimming left V 0 bases short and J 2 bases short, with 8 bases between. This CDR3 has 14 amino acids. CDR3 nucleotides: TGTGCCAGCAGCTTGGGACTAAAGCAAGAGACCCAGTACTTC. It is translated as CASSLGLKQETQYF.

V gene TRBV7-9 combines with J gene TRBJ2-7, with D perhaps matching TRBD2 (5 bases). Germline V gives CDR1 SEHNR, CDR2 FQNEAQ (reference sequence). Deletions cut 3 bases from V and 3 bases from J, with 9 bases between. The CDR3 is 13 amino acids. The CDR3 region has the DNA TGTGCCAGCAGCTTGAGCGGAGGCTACGAGCAGTACTTC. It encodes CASSLSGGYEQYF.

This chain links TRBV27 with TRBJ1-1, with 10 bases that match TRBD1. V gave up 7 bases and J gave up 4 bases; unmatched junction bases: 6. Germline V gene data show CDR1 as MNHEY and CDR2 as SMNVEV (reference sequence). The CDR3 is 14 amino acids. The CDR3 DNA sequence: TGTGCCAGCAAGCCGACAGGGGGCATCACTGAAGCTTTCTTT. Amino acid sequence: CASKPTGGITEAFF.

The chain has TRBV28 and TRBJ1-2; the D gene is possibly TRBD1 (6 bases). This CDR3 comprises 14 residues. Trimming left V 8 bases short and J 0 bases short, with 13 bases between. CDR1 is MDHEN and CDR2 is SYDVKM in the germline V gene. As DNA, the CDR3 is TGTGCCAGCCTTGAGGGGGTAGCTAACTATGGCTACACCTTC. Amino acid sequence: CASLEGVANYGYTF.

The chain is built from TRBV18 and TRBJ1-2, with 7 bases lining up with TRBD1. CDR1 is KGHSH, CDR2 LQKENI, per germline. J was trimmed by 5 bases and V by 2 bases; bases with no gene match: 5. The CDR3 spans 14 residues. The CDR3 loop is CASSPDRDVYGYTF. CDR3 sequence (DNA): TGTGCCAGCTCACCAGACAGGGACGTTTATGGCTACACCTTC.

This clone has only a few counts. CDR3 coding DNA: TGTGCCAGCAGTTACCAAGGCAGGGGCTCCCAGATTGGCTACACCTTC. It specifies CASSYQGRGSQIGYTF. This sequence joins TRBV6-5 and TRBJ1-2; weak D call: TRBD1 (6 bases). The V gene's germline CDR1 is MNHEY and CDR2 SVGAGI. Trimming left V 2 bases short and J 7 bases short, with 20 bases between. The CDR3 contains 16 residues.

This sequence joins TRBV28 and TRBJ2-7; the D gene is possibly TRBD2 (6 bases). V dropped 3 bases and J dropped 0 bases, with 9 bases sitting between them. The CDR3 consists of 14 residues. Germline CDR1 reads MDHEN; CDR2 reads SYDVKM. CDR3 amino acids: CASSFSGSSYEQYF. CDR3 bases: TGTGCCAGCAGTTTTAGCGGCAGCTCCTACGAGCAGTACTTC.

The chain has TRBV7-2 and TRBJ2-7, with D hard to call. The CDR3 covers 15 residues. The V end was cut by 2 bases, the J end by 1 base, with 12 bases between. Germline V CDR1 and CDR2: SGHTA, FQGNSA. The CDR3 coding sequence is TGTGCCAGCAGCTTATTTACAGCTAAGTCCTACGAGCAGTACTTC. This translates into CASSLFTAKSYEQYF.

This chain connects TRBV7-8 to TRBJ2-6; 8 bases map to TRBD2. The CDR3 length is 17 residues. Unmatched junction bases numbered 4, after V lost 1 base and J lost 2 bases. Germline V gene data show CDR1 as SGHVS and CDR2 as FQNEAQ. The CDR3 reads CASSLVVGRAGANVLTF. In nucleotides, the CDR3 is TGTGCCAGCAGCTTAGTGGTCGGGAGGGCTGGGGCCAACGTCCTGACTTTC.

The gene calls are TRBV18 and TRBJ2-3, with TRBD2 as a possible D gene (6 bases). The CDR3 runs 15 residues. Trimming left V 3 bases short and J 2 bases short, with 12 bases between. CDR1 is KGHSH, CDR2 LQKENI, per germline. The CDR3 here is CASSPGGRTTDTQYF. CDR3 bases: TGTGCCAGCTCACCTGGGGGGAGGACCACAGATACGCAGTATTTT.

The rearrangement joins TRBV6-1 to TRBJ2-5; 8 bases match TRBD2. Trimming cost V 7 bases and J 7 bases; bases outside gene matches: 11. Germline loops: CDR1 MNHNS, CDR2 SASEGT. CDR3 size: 14 residues. The CDR3: CASIPRGGFGTQYF. DNA for the CDR3: TGTGCCAGCATTCCCCGGGGGGGGTTTGGGACCCAGTACTTC.

This chain uses TRBV5-5 with TRBJ1-1, with D tentatively TRBD1 (5 bases). CDR1 is SGHKS, CDR2 YYEKEE, per germline (reference sequence). The CDR3 contains 14 residues. The V and J ends lost 1 base and 1 base respectively, with 8 bases between them. This CDR3 is CASSLQGQNTEAFF. The CDR3 coding sequence is TGTGCCAGCAGCTTGCAGGGTCAGAACACTGAAGCTTTCTTT.

V gene TRBV19 combines with J gene TRBJ1-3; tentatively, D is TRBD1 (6 bases). The length of the CDR3 is 17 residues. V lost 5 bases and J 2 bases, leaving 19 bases between the germline ends. Germline V gene lookup returns CDR1 LNHDA and CDR2 SQIVND (reference sequence). CDR3 sequence (DNA): TGTGCCAGTAGTCGGGCGGGGGCACAGGAGGCTGGAAACACCATATATTTT. Translated: CASSRAGAQEAGNTIYF. The full variable domain, completed using reference TRBV19 and TRBJ1-3, is DGGITQSPKYLFRKEGQNVTLSCEQNLNHDAMYWYRQDPGQGLRLIYYSQIVNDFQKGDIAEGYSVSREKKESFPLTVTSAQKNPTAFYLCASSRAGAQEAGNTIYFGEGSWLTVV.

As to this clone: An end of the junction differs from the germline gene, which may be a read error. This chain connects TRBV7-7 to TRBJ2-3, with 8 bases lining up with TRBD1. The CDR3 spans 15 residues. Germline V gene lookup returns CDR1 SSHAT and CDR2 FNYEAQ (reference sequence). The CDR3 DNA reads as TGTGCTAGCAGCAGGGGGTCAGGGGGCGCAGATACGCAGTATTTT. Amino acids: CASSRGSGGADTQYF.

This clone was recorded once. The chain employs TRBV7-8 and TRBJ2-7; TRBD1 aligns across 7 bases. With V trimmed by 2 bases and J by 1 base, 8 bases remained unmatched. This CDR3 region has 16 residues. CDR1 is SGHVS and CDR2 is FQNEAQ in the germline V gene. CDR3 loop: CASSLTGADLSYEQYF. CDR3 bases: TGTGCCAGCAGCTTAACAGGGGCGGACTTATCCTACGAGCAGTACTTC.

This rearrangement joins TRBV2 to TRBJ1-2; 8 bases fit TRBD1. With V trimmed by 4 bases and J by 5 bases, 0 bases remained unmatched. CDR3 size: 12 residues. CDR1 is SNHLY and CDR2 is FYNNEI in the germline V gene. The CDR3 here is CASSGTGYGYTF. In nucleotides, the CDR3 is TGTGCCAGCAGTGGGACAGGGTATGGCTACACCTTC.

The chain employs TRBV5-4 and TRBJ2-7; 7 bases match TRBD1. CDR1 and CDR2 from the germline V gene are SGHNT and YYREEE (reference sequence). Losses at the gene ends were 5 bases for V and 3 bases for J; bases not matched to a gene: 5. This CDR3 contains 13 residues. CDR3 sequence reads: CASSRDRDYEQYF. CDR3 bases: TGTGCCAGCAGTCGGGACAGAGACTACGAGCAGTACTTC.

V is TRBV27 and J is TRBJ2-1; TRBD2 matches 12 bases. V gave up 4 bases and J gave up 4 bases; unmatched junction bases: 8. CDR3 length: 17 amino acids. Germline CDR1 reads MNHEY; CDR2 reads SMNVEV (reference sequence). The CDR3 spells CASSSRRGLAGYNEQFF. For the CDR3, the DNA is TGTGCCAGCAGTTCCCGCCGAGGACTAGCGGGGTACAATGAGCAGTTCTTC.

There are a few counts of this clone. The genes are TRBV30 and TRBJ1-2; 8 bases fit TRBD1. The CDR3 has 14 residues. Germline CDR1 is GTSNPN and CDR2 is SVGIG (reference sequence). Unmatched junction bases numbered 5, after V lost 2 bases and J lost 3 bases. CDR3 region: CAWSRTGGDYGYTF. The CDR3 coding sequence is TGTGCCTGGAGTCGTACAGGGGGTGACTATGGCTACACCTTC.

This clone has a handful of counts. This chain connects TRBV5-1 to TRBJ1-2, with 8 nucleotides matching TRBD1. Trimming took 4 bases from V and 7 from J; bases not matched to a gene: 6. The germline V gene encodes CDR1 SGHRS and CDR2 YFSETQ. The length of the CDR3 is 13 residues. This CDR3 reads CASSLGQGFGYTF. As DNA, the CDR3 is TGCGCCAGCAGCCTCGGACAGGGCTTTGGCTACACCTTC.

The chain carries TRBV25-1 and TRBJ2-7, with 8 positions matching TRBD1. J lost 4 bases, V lost 3 bases, and 5 bases had no gene match. Germline CDR1 reads MGHDK; CDR2 reads SYGVNS. The CDR3 totals 14 residues. Here the CDR3 reads CASSERDRPYEQYF. DNA for the CDR3: TGTGCCAGCAGTGAGCGGGACAGGCCTTACGAGCAGTACTTC.

The chain has TRBV25-1 and TRBJ2-5; a weak D match, TRBD2 (6 bases). This CDR3 spans 13 amino acids. CDR1 is MGHDK and CDR2 is SYGVNS in the germline V gene. Trimming stripped 1 base from V and 5 bases from J, with 8 bases between. For the CDR3, the DNA is TGTGCCAGCAGTGAATGGGGGAGGGAGACCCAGTACTTC. Residues: CASSEWGRETQYF.